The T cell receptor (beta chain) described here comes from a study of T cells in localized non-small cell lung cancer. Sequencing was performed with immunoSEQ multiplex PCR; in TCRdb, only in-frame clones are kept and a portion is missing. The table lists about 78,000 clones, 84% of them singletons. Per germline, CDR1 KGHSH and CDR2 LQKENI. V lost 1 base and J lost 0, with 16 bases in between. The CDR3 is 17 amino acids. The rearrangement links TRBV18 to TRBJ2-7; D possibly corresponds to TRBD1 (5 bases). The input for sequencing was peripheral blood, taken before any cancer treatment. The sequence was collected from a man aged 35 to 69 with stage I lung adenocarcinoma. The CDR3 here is CASSPLPGPSNSYEQYF. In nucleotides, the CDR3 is TGTGCCAGCTCACCACTGCCAGGGCCGAGCAACTCCTACGAGCAGTACTTC.